What follows describes a single TCR beta chain. Its antigen is not known. The data originate from a study of identical twins. TCRdb processed the 5' RACE reads anew with MiXCR; each CDR3 protein has one entry. The profile covers some 760,000 distinct CDR3 sequences, with 15% to 20% appearing a single time and less than 15% taken by the ten largest. The CDR3 is 11 residues long. From germline, CDR1 is DFQATT and CDR2 SNEGSKA (reference sequence). The V gene lost 5 bases and the J gene lost 4 bases, with 8 bases spanning the gap. Study-wide results and caveats: Reduced insertions were recorded for abundant cord blood beta clonotypes, with no such pattern in memory repertoires.

These same records also appear under a second study, on T cells expressing NK-cell markers.

Sequencing input: PBMCs. This sequence joins TRBV20-1 and TRBJ1-2; D possibly corresponds to TRBD1 (5 bases). This sequence was found in a woman between 18 and 29 years old in good health. The CDR3 sequence is CSAGTFYGYTF. The CDR3 DNA is TGCAGTGCTGGGACTTTCTATGGCTACACCTTC.